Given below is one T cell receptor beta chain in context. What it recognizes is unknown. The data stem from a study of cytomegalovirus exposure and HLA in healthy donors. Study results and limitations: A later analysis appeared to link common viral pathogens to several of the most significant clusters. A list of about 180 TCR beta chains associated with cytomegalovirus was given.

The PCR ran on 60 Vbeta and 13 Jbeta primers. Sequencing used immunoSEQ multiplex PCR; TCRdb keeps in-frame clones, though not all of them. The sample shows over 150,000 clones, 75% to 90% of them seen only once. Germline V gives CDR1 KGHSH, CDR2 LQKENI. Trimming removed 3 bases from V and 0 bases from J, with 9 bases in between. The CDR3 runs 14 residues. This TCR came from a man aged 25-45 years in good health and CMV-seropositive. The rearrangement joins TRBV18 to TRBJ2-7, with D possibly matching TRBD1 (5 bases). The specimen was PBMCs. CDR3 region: CASSPRRDSYEQYF. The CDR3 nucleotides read TGTGCCAGCTCACCTCGCAGGGACTCCTACGAGCAGTACTTC.